The entry that follows covers one TCR beta chain sequence. CDR1 MDHEN and CDR2 SYDVKM come from the germline V gene. V lost 11 bases and J 0 bases, leaving 16 bases between the germline ends. The CDR3 spans 15 residues. This specimen comes from a study of cytomegalovirus exposure and HLA in healthy donors. In the PCR, 60 Vbeta and 13 Jbeta primers were used. Some clones are missing from TCRdb's copy, which holds only in-frame ones; the method was immunoSEQ multiplex PCR. In the table there are under 200,000 clones, about 75% of which are singletons. The sequenced material came from PBMCs. The sequence derives from a male donor in good health and CMV-seronegative. The chain combines TRBV28 with TRBJ2-2, with a possible D match to TRBD2 (6 bases). The CDR3, as DNA: TGTGCCGGACATTCTAGCGTACCGAACACCGGGGAGCTGTTTTTT. It encodes CAGHSSVPNTGELFF.